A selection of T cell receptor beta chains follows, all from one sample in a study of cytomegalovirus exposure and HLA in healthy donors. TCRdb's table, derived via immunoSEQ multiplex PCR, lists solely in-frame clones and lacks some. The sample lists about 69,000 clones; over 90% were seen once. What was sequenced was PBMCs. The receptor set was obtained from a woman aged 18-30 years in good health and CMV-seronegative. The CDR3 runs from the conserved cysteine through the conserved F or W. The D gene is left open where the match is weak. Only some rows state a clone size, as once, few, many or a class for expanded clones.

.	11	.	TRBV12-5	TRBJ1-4	CASAFTGEVAF	TGTGCTAGTGCCTTCACCGGGGAGGTCGCTTTT
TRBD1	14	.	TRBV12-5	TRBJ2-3	CASGLGTGADTQYF	TGTGCTAGTGGTTTGGGAACAGGGGCAGATACGCAGTATTTT
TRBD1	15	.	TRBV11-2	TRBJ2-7	CASSVTGTGGGEQYF	TGTGCCAGCAGCGTCACCGGGACAGGGGGGGGTGAGCAGTACTTC
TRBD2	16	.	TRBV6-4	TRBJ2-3	CASSDSPSGYTDTQYF	TGTGCCAGCAGTGACTCCCCTAGCGGTTACACAGATACGCAGTATTTT
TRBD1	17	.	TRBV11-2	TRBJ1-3	CASSLDDRGASGNTIYF	TGTGCCAGCAGCTTAGATGACAGGGGGGCCTCTGGAAACACCATATATTTT
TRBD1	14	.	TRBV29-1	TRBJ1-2	CSVEGTGLNYGYTF	TGCAGCGTTGAAGGGACAGGGTTAAACTATGGCTACACCTTC
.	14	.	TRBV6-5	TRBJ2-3	CASGRGSFTDTQYF	TGTGCCTCCGGACGCGGGTCATTCACAGATACGCAGTATTTT
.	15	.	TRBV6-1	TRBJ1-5	CASSEFFDRDQPQHF	TGTGCCAGCAGTGAATTCTTTGACAGAGATCAGCCCCAGCATTTT
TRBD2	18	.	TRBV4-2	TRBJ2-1	CASSHMTSGGNTYNEQFF	TGTGCCAGCAGCCATATGACTAGCGGGGGGAATACCTACAATGAGCAGTTCTTC
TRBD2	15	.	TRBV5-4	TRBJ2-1	CASSGGGGPENEQFF	TGTGCCTCCAGCGGTGGGGGAGGGCCGGAAAATGAGCAGTTCTTC
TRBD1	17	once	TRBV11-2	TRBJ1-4	CASSFNSWDRGNEKLFF	TGTGCCAGCAGCTTCAACTCATGGGACAGGGGGAATGAAAAACTGTTTTTT
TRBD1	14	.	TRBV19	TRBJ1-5	CASSTTGGSQPQHF	TGTGCCAGTAGTACGACAGGGGGCTCTCAGCCCCAGCATTTT
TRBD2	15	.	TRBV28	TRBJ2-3	CASSLQRGRADTQYF	TGTGCCAGCAGTCTCCAGCGGGGTAGGGCAGATACGCAGTATTTT
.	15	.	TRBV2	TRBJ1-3	CASSEEGRVGNTIYF	TGTGCCAGCAGTGAAGAGGGGAGGGTCGGAAACACCATATATTTT
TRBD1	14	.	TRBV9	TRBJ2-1	CASSVGQGYNEQFF	TGTGCCAGCAGCGTAGGACAGGGCTACAATGAGCAGTTCTTC
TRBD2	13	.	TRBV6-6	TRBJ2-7	CASSKRDFYEQYF	TGTGCCAGCAGTAAGCGGGACTTCTACGAGCAGTACTTC
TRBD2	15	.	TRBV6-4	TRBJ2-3	CASSERGGSTDTQYF	TGTGCCAGCAGTGAGCGGGGGGGTAGCACAGATACGCAGTATTTT
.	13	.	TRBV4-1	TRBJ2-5	CASSSLNQETQYF	TGCGCCAGCAGCTCCCTAAATCAAGAGACCCAGTACTTC
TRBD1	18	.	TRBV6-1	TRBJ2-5	CASSENPIKQGTQETQYF	TGTGCCAGCAGTGAAAACCCTATCAAACAGGGGACCCAAGAGACCCAGTACTTC
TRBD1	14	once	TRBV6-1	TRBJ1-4	CASEDRGSNEKLFF	TGTGCCAGCGAGGACAGGGGCTCTAATGAAAAACTGTTTTTT
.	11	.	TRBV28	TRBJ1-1	CASSFGGEAFF	TGTGCCAGCAGTTTCGGCGGTGAAGCTTTCTTT
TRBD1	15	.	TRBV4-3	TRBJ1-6	CASSTRTGTNSPLHF	TGCGCCAGCAGCACCCGGACAGGGACAAATTCACCCCTCCACTTT
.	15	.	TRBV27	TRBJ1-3	CASSLTGRSGNTIYF	TGTGCCAGCAGTTTGACTGGCCGCTCTGGAAACACCATATATTTT
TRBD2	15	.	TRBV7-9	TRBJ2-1	CASSPGLAGDNEQFF	TGTGCCAGCAGCCCAGGACTAGCGGGAGACAATGAGCAGTTCTTC
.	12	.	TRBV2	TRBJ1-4	CASTPGGEKLFF	TGTGCCAGCACCCCGGGGGGTGAAAAACTGTTTTTT
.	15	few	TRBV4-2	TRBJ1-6	CASSQDSNYNSPLHF	TGTGCCAGCAGCCAGGACAGTAACTATAATTCACCCCTCCACTTT
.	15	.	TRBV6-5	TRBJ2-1	CASRTLGGRAGEQFF	TGTGCCAGCAGAACCCTAGGGGGGAGGGCCGGTGAGCAGTTCTTC
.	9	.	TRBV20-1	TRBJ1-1	CSATRGAFF	TGCAGTGCCACCAGAGGGGCTTTCTTT